The clone carrying this TCR beta chain has at least ten counts. What it binds is not known. Time point of the sample: sample taken at primary tumor resection. Researchers sequenced whole RNA taken from tumor, nontumor lung or frozen PBMC without sorting. Samples were obtained from 70 or so donors, all untreated early-stage non-small cell lung cancer patients. The presence of a unique molecular identifier marked each TCR cDNA molecule. Each CDR3 protein gets one entry after TCRdb re-called the 5' RACE reads with MiXCR. The sample has roughly 100,000 distinct CDR3 sequences, over 8.5% seen once; the top ten hold about 7%. Germline V lookup: CDR1 MDHEN, CDR2 SYDVKM. Trimming pared 2 bases from V and 5 bases from J, leaving 12 bases between. The CDR3 runs to 14 residues. The source of the sample is a study of spatial heterogeneity in lung cancer. Study in general: Alpha-chain sequences were consistently detected less often than beta-chain sequences.

Study results and limitations: Blood showed ubiquitous tumor TCRs more often at resection than at routine follow-up.

V usage is TRBV28 and J usage is TRBJ2-5; D call uncertain. The receptor's source is a male donor with early-stage non-small cell lung cancer. The source was PBMCs, collected at surgery. CDR3 region: CASSLNGYRETQYF. CDR3 DNA: TGTGCCAGCAGTTTAAATGGGTACCGGGAGACCCAGTACTTC.